The clone carrying this T cell receptor (beta chain) was counted between two and nine times. Its antigen remains unknown. With molecular barcodes, quantitative 5'-RACE was used to make the TCR beta libraries. TCRdb redid the calling of the 5' RACE reads with MiXCR, one entry per CDR3 protein. Of 300,000 to 350,000 distinct CDR3 sequences in the sample, about 20% were seen once. The sample originates from a study of CD8 T cells in ankylosing spondylitis. Trimming took off 7 bases at V and 4 bases at J, with 13 bases between the two ends. This CDR3 contains 13 residues. Overall study findings and caveats: A motif in TCR beta, a set of eight highly homologous variants, appeared characteristic of ankylosing spondylitis blood. Disease-associated clones were CD8+ and fairly uncommon in peripheral blood. In reactive arthritis synovial fluid and blood, some motif variants had been reported before.

The sample taken for sequencing was blood, either unsorted or a sorted T cell fraction (not recorded which). This clonotype was obtained from a female donor with ankylosing spondylitis or in good health (not recorded which). The chain uses TRBV12-3 or TRBV12-4 and TRBJ2-5; TRBD2 is a possible D gene (5 bases). CDR3 amino acids: CASTPTGRETQYF. In DNA form, the CDR3 reads TGTGCCAGCACCCCTACGGGAAGAGAGACCCAGTACTTC.